Here is one TCR beta chain with its context. Its antigen is currently unknown. An end of the junction does not agree with germline; a read error may underlie this. TCRdb's table, derived via immunoSEQ multiplex PCR, lists solely in-frame clones and lacks some. Of 50,000 to 75,000 clones listed, about 92% were seen once; the top ten hold 0.62%. This sample is drawn from a study of OX40 agonist ivuxolimab in advanced cancers. Across the study: An agonistic human IgG2 monoclonal antibody against OX40 (CD134) was given. Hepatocellular carcinoma, melanoma, renal cell or head and neck cancer occurred in dose-escalation patients. Study outcomes and limitations: At 0.1 to 3.0 mg/kg and by week 6, CD4+ and CD8+ T cells in the blood had expanded clonally.

CDR3 length: 13 amino acids. The germline gives CDR1 SSHAT, CDR2 FNYEAQ (reference sequence). This TCR was recovered from an adult with an advanced solid tumor such as melanoma, head and neck, liver or kidney cancer. This material consisted of CD4+ or CD8+ T cells sorted from blood, taken in a trial of the OX40 agonist ivuxolimab. The J gene is TRBJ2-5, the V gene TRBV7-7; D is unresolved. The CDR3 reads CASRQEPHETQYF. The CDR3 nucleotides are TGTGCTAGCAGGCAGGAGCCCCACGAGACCCAGTACTTC.